This entry describes one TCR beta chain. Its specificity is unknown. Germline-derived CDR1 and CDR2 are SGHAT and FQNNGV. The V end was cut by 3 bases, the J end by 2 bases, with 8 bases between. This CDR3 has 14 residues. The sample originates from a study of cytomegalovirus exposure and HLA in healthy donors. At the level of the study: Out of 170 million or so T cells, an earlier analysis found about 100 million unique TCR beta sequences in total. Study findings and constraints: Rates of TCR association differed by HLA locus in a later analysis, with DRB1 highest and HLA-C lowest. Later analysis demonstrated an association between a missense DCLRE1C variant and TCR beta V- and J-gene trimming.

PCR used 60 Vbeta primers and 13 Jbeta primers. The protocol was immunoSEQ multiplex PCR, while the TCRdb copy is restricted to in-frame clones and leaves out a portion. The sample contains around 100,000 clones, over 60% of which appear only once. At collection, donors were nominally healthy, but unrecorded immune exposures were probable. The specimen sequenced was PBMCs. The receptor comes from a man between 25 and 39 years old in good health and CMV-seropositive. This chain links TRBV11-2 with TRBJ2-1; no firm D call. The DNA for the CDR3 is TGTGCCAGCAGCTTTCAGGATACCTACAATGAGCAGTTCTTC. It is translated as CASSFQDTYNEQFF. Full variable domain (rest looked up from reference TRBV11-2 and TRBJ2-1): EAGVAQSPRYKIIEKRQSVAFWCNPISGHATLYWYQQILGQGPKLLIQFQNNGVVDDSQLPKDRFSAERLKGVDSTLKIQPAKLEDSAVYLCASSFQDTYNEQFFGPGTRLTVL.